This T cell receptor (beta chain) appears in the sequencing data of a study of cytotoxic CD8 clonotypes in ibrutinib-treated CLL. In regard to this clone: Its antigen is unidentified.

The CDR3 has 18 residues. Germline V CDR1 and CDR2: SGDLS, YYNGEE. V was shortened by 1 base and J by 2 bases, with 18 bases between the two germline ends. Findings of the study overall: Clonality rose at ibrutinib response and fell back toward baseline at progression. Collection times varied between progressing and sustained-remission patients.

TCRdb's table, derived via immunoSEQ multiplex PCR, lists solely in-frame clones and lacks some. The repertoire holds around 52,000 clones, with around 55% as singletons. This rearrangement joins TRBV9 to TRBJ2-2, with D perhaps TRBD2 (5 bases). This sequence originates from a human donor with chronic lymphocytic leukemia. The material was PBMCs, obtained after 24 months of ibrutinib treatment. CDR3 loop: CASSVRLSSRLNTGELFF. The CDR3 DNA follows: TGTGCCAGCAGCGTACGCCTCTCGAGCAGACTAAACACCGGGGAGCTGTTTTTT.